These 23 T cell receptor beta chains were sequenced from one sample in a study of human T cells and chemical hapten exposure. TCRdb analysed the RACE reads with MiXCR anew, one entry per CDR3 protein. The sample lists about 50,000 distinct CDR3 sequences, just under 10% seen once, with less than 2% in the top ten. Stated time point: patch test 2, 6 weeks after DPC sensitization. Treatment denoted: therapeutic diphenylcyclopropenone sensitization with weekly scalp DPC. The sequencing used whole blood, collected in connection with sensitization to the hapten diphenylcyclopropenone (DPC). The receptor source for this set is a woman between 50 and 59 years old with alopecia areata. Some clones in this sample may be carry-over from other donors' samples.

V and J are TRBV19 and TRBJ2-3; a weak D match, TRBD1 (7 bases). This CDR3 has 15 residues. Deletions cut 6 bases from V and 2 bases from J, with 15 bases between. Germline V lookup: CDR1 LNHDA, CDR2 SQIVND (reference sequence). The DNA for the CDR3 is TGTGCCAGTAGCAAACAGGGGACTTACACAGATACGCAGTATTTT. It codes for CASSKQGTYTDTQYF.

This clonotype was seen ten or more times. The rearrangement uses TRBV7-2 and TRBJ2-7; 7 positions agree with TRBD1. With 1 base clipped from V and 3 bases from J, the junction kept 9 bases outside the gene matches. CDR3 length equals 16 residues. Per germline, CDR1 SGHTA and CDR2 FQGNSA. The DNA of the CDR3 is TGTGCCAGCAGCTTAGGTGGGACAGTCCCCCTCTACGAGCAGTACTTC. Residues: CASSLGGTVPLYEQYF.

The CDR3 reads CSVVLVNTEAFF. DNA of the CDR3: TGCAGCGTTGTCTTGGTGAACACTGAAGCTTTCTTT. The V and J genes are TRBV29-1 and TRBJ1-1; D unresolved. CDR3 length: 12 amino acids. V was pared by 4 bases and J by 0 bases, with 6 bases between. CDR1 and CDR2 (germline): SQVTM, ANQGSEA.

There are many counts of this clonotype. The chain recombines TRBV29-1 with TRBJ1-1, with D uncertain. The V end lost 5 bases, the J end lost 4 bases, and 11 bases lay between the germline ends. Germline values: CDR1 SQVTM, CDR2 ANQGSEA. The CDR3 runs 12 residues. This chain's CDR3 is CSVYGLGTEAFF. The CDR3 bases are TGCAGCGTTTATGGCTTGGGCACTGAAGCTTTCTTT.

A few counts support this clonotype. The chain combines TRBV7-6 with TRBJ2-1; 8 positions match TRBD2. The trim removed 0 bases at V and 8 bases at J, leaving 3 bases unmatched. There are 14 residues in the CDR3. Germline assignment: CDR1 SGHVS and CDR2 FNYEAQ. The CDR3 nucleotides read TGTGCCAGCAGCTTAGCTCCGGGGGGGGATGAGCAGTTCTTC. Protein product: CASSLAPGGDEQFF.

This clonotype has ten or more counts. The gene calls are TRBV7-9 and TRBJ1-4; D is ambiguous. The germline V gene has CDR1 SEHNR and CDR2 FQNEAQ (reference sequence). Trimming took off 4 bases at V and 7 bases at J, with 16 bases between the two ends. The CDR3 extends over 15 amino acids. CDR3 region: CASSYSRAGGEKLFF. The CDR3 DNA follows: TGTGCCAGCAGCTACTCGCGGGCCGGTGGTGAAAAACTGTTTTTT.

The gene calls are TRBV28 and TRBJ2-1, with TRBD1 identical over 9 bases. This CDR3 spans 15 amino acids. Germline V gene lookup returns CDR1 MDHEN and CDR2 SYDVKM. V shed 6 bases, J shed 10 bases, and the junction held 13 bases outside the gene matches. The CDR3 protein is CASSNTGQGELEQFF. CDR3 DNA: TGTGCCAGCAGCAATACGGGACAGGGAGAGCTGGAGCAGTTCTTC. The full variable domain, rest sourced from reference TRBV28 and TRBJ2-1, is DVKVTQSSRYLVKRTGEKVFLECVQDMDHENMFWYRQDPGLGLRLIYFSYDVKMKEKGDIPEGYSVSREKKERFSLILESASTNQTSMYLCASSNTGQGELEQFFGPGTRLTVL.

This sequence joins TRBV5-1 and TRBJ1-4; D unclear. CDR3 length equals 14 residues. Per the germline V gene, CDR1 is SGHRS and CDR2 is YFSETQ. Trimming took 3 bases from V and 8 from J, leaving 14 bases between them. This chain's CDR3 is CASSSAVGAEKLFF. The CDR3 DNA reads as TGCGCCAGCAGCTCCGCCGTGGGTGCCGAAAAACTGTTTTTT.

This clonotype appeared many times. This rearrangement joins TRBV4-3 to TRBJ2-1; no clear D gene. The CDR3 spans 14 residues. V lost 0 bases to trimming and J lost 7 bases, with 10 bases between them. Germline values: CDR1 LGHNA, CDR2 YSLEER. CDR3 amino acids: CASSQDFVINEQFF. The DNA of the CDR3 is TGCGCCAGCAGCCAAGACTTCGTCATAAATGAGCAGTTCTTC.

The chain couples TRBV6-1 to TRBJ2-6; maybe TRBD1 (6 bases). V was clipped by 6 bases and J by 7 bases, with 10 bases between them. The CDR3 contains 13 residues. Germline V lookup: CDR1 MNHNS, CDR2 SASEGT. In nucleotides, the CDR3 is TGTGCCAGCAGCACAGGGTTTGCCAACGTCCTGACTTTC. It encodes CASSTGFANVLTF.

The CDR3 is CASSPQIFYNEQFF. CDR3 sequence (DNA): TGTGCCAGCAGCCCCCAAATTTTCTACAATGAGCAGTTCTTC. The chain links TRBV7-8 to TRBJ2-1; D not resolved. Per the germline V gene, CDR1 is SGHVS and CDR2 is FQNEAQ. This CDR3 has 14 amino acids. V was trimmed by 5 bases and J by 3 bases, leaving 11 bases between them.

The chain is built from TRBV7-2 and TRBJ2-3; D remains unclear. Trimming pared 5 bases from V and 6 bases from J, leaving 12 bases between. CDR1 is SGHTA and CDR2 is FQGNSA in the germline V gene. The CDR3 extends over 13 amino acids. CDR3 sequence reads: CASSPVPFDTQYF. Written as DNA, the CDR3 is TGTGCCAGCAGCCCCGTACCGTTTGATACGCAGTATTTT.

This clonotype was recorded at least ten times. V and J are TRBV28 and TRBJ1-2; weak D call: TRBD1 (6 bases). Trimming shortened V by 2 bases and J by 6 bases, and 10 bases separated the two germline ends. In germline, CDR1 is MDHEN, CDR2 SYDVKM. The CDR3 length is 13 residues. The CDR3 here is CASSLAGENGYTF. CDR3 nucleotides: TGTGCCAGCAGTTTAGCAGGGGAGAATGGCTACACCTTC.

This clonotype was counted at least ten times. CDR3 bases: TGCAGCGTTGAAGATCTGGGCGGACTCGTAGTCTACACCTTC. Translated, it gives CSVEDLGGLVVYTF. This chain links TRBV29-1 with TRBJ1-2; D is unresolved. CDR1 and CDR2 (germline): SQVTM, ANQGSEA. Trimming cost V 0 bases and J 10 bases, with 18 bases left between them. The CDR3 spans 14 residues.

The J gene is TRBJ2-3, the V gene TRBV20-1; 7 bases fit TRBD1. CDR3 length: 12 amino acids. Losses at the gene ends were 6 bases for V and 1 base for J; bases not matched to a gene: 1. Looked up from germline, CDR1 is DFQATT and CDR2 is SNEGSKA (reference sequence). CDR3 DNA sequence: TGCAGTGCCGGGACAGGCACAGATACGCAGTATTTT. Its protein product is CSAGTGTDTQYF.

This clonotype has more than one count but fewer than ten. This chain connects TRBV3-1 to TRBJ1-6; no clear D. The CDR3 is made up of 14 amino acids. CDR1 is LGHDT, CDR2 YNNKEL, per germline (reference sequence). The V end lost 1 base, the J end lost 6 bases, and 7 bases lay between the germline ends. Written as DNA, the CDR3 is TGTGCCAGCAGCCAAGTACTTGTTAATTCACCCCTCCACTTT. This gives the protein CASSQVLVNSPLHF.

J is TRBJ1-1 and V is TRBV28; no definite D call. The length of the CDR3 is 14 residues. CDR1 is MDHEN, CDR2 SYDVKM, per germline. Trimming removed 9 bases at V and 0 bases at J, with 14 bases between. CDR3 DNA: TGTGCCAGTGAAGACGGAAGGATGAACACTGAAGCTTTCTTT. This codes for CASEDGRMNTEAFF.

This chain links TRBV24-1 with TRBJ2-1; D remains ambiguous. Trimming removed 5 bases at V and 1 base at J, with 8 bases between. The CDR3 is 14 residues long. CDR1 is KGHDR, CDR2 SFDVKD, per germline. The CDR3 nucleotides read TGTGCCACCAGTGTCCCCGGATCCTACAATGAGCAGTTCTTC. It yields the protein CATSVPGSYNEQFF.

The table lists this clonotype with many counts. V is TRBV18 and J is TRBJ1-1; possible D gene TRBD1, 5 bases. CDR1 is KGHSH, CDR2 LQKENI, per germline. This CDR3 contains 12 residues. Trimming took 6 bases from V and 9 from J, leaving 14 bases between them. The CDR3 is CASSESQGKAFF. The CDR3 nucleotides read TGTGCCAGCTCCGAATCCCAGGGTAAAGCTTTCTTT.

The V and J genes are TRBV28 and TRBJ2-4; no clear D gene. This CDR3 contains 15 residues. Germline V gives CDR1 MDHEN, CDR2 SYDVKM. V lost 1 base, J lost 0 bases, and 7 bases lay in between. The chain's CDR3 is CASSLSGKAKNIQYF. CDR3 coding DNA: TGTGCCAGCAGTTTATCTGGGAAAGCCAAAAACATTCAGTACTTC.

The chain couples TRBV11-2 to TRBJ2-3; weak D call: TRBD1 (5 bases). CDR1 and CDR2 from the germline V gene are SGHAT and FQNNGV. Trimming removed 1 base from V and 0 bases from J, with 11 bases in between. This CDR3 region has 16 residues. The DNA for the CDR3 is TGTGCCAGCAGCTTAGCCATGACAGCCAGCACAGATACGCAGTATTTT. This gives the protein CASSLAMTASTDTQYF.

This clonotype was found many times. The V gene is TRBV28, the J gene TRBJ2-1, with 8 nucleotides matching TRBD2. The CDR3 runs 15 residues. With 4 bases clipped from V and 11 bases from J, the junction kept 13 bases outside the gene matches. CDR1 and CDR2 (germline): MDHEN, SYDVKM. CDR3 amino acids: CASSSSSGGGNKQFF. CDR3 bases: TGTGCCAGCAGTTCCTCCTCGGGCGGGGGGAATAAGCAGTTCTTC.

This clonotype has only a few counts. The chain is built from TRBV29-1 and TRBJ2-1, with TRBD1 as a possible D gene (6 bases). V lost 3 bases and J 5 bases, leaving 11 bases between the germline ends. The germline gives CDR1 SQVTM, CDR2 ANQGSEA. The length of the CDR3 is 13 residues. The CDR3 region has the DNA TGCAGCGTTGACAGGGGAACCCACAATGAGCAGTTCTTC. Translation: CSVDRGTHNEQFF.